The 24 T cell receptor beta chains presented below share a single source sample, sequenced in a study of control samples from healthy donors and cancer patients. Clones were read by immunoSEQ multiplex PCR, and TCRdb kept only the in-frame ones, dropping some. The top ten clones hold approximately 7% of a sample with approximately 99,000 clones, roughly 79% of them seen once. Material: blood. Receptor source: a young man in good health.

This clone was picked up many times. The V and J genes are TRBV19 and TRBJ1-3; 7 bases agree with TRBD1. Germline CDR1 reads LNHDA; CDR2 reads SQIVND (reference sequence). V lost 7 bases and J lost 0; bases outside the gene matches: 3. The CDR3 sequence is 14 residues long. CDR3 sequence: CASNQGGSGNTIYF. The CDR3 region has the DNA TGTGCCAGTAACCAGGGGGGCTCTGGAAACACCATATATTTT. Looking up the rest from reference TRBV19 and TRBJ1-3 gives the full variable domain: DGGITQSPKYLFRKEGQNVTLSCEQNLNHDAMYWYRQDPGQGLRLIYYSQIVNDFQKGDIAEGYSVSREKKESFPLTVTSAQKNPTAFYLCASNQGGSGNTIYFGEGSWLTVV.

The rearrangement uses TRBV12-3 or TRBV12-4 and TRBJ1-5; perhaps TRBD1 as D (5 bases). The CDR3 runs 13 residues. V was trimmed by 3 bases and J by 6 bases, leaving 9 bases between them. The CDR3 region has the DNA TGTGCCAGCAGTTTCCAGGGTAGTCAGCCCCAGCATTTT. The encoded protein is CASSFQGSQPQHF.

This chain uses TRBV7-2 with TRBJ2-3; TRBD2 aligns across 9 bases. The J segment lost 5 bases and the V segment lost 1 base, leaving 13 bases of the junction unmatched. The germline gives CDR1 SGHTA, CDR2 FQGNSA. This CDR3 is built from 18 residues. The CDR3 here is CASSLELAGQTLRDTQYF. The DNA of the CDR3 is TGTGCCAGCAGCTTAGAACTAGCGGGTCAGACCCTTCGAGATACGCAGTATTTT.

The chain employs TRBV5-6 and TRBJ1-1, with TRBD1 matching over 8 bases. V gave up 2 bases and J gave up 3 bases; unmatched junction bases: 6. Germline V gives CDR1 SGHDT, CDR2 YYEEEE. The CDR3 contains 15 residues. CDR3: CASSFSGGFDTEAFF. The CDR3 DNA reads TGTGCCAGCAGCTTCTCAGGGGGCTTCGACACTGAAGCTTTCTTT.

The genes are TRBV4-3 and TRBJ2-3; D unclear. V was clipped by 6 bases and J by 6 bases, with 13 bases between them. This CDR3 comprises 13 residues. CDR1 is LGHNA, CDR2 YSLEER, per germline. The CDR3 nucleotides read TGCGCCAGCAGACGTACTCTATGGGATACGCAGTATTTT. It yields the protein CASRRTLWDTQYF.

V is TRBV3-1 (or the pseudogene TRBV3-2) and J is TRBJ1-4; 8 bases fit TRBD1. The ends lost 4 bases at V and 8 bases at J; junction bases unmatched: 3. The germline V gene encodes CDR1 LGHDT and CDR2 YNNKEL (reference sequence). CDR3 size: 13 residues. CDR3 residues: CASSPRTGEKLFF. CDR3 coding DNA: TGTGCCAGCAGCCCCCGGACAGGGGAAAAACTGTTTTTT.

The chain carries TRBV7-9 and TRBJ2-1; 7 bases map to TRBD2. The length of the CDR3 is 15 residues. CDR1 SEHNR and CDR2 FQNEAQ come from the germline V gene (reference sequence). V was clipped by 5 bases and J by 0 bases; unmatched bases: 4. This chain's CDR3 is CASSHLADSYNEQFF. The CDR3 region has the DNA TGTGCCAGCAGCCACCTAGCGGACTCCTACAATGAGCAGTTCTTC.

The chain uses TRBV28 and TRBJ1-5; TRBD1 matches 10 bases. The CDR3 spans 16 residues. Per germline, CDR1 MDHEN and CDR2 SYDVKM. Trimming cost V 6 bases and J 8 bases; bases outside gene matches: 13. This CDR3 is CASRLAGQGPGKPQHF. In DNA, the CDR3 is TGTGCCAGCAGACTAGCGGGACAGGGGCCTGGGAAGCCCCAGCATTTT.

CDR3 nucleotide sequence: TGCGCCAGTAAGGCCCAACCCTCGGGCACCGGGGAGCTGTTTTTT. It specifies CASKAQPSGTGELFF. The chain links TRBV5-1 to TRBJ2-2; D gene unclear. Per germline, CDR1 SGHRS and CDR2 YFSETQ. This CDR3 has 15 amino acids. V lost 8 bases and J 4 bases, leaving 18 bases between the germline ends.

The J gene is TRBJ2-2, the V gene TRBV4-2, with 14 bases that match TRBD2. Losses at the gene ends were 0 bases for V and 5 bases for J; bases not matched to a gene: 5. This CDR3 contains 18 residues. Germline-derived CDR1 and CDR2 are LGHNA and YNFKEQ. CDR3 amino acids: CASSQETSGGGRTGELFF. The CDR3 DNA is TGTGCCAGCAGCCAAGAGACTAGCGGGGGGGGGAGGACCGGGGAGCTGTTTTTT.

The V gene is TRBV4-1, the J gene TRBJ1-4; D is undetermined. CDR3 size: 13 residues. Trimming stripped 8 bases from V and 4 bases from J, with 11 bases between. Germline lookup yields CDR1 MGHRA and CDR2 YSYEKL. DNA for the CDR3: TGCGCCAGCCGTCGGGCCTTTAATGAAAAACTGTTTTTT. Translation gives CASRRAFNEKLFF.

CDR3 protein: CASSLVSEQFF. In DNA, the CDR3 is TGCGCCAGCAGCTTGGTGAGTGAGCAGTTCTTC. The rearrangement uses TRBV5-1 and TRBJ2-1; unclear D gene. The V and J ends lost 0 bases and 9 bases respectively, with 4 bases between them. This CDR3 has 11 amino acids. CDR1 is SGHRS and CDR2 is YFSETQ in the germline V gene. The full variable domain, with the rest looked up from reference TRBV5-1 and TRBJ2-1, is KAGVTQTPRYLIKTRGQQVTLSCSPISGHRSVSWYQQTPGQGLQFLFEYFSETQRNKGNFPGRFSGRQFSNSRSEMNVSTLELGDSALYLCASSLVSEQFFGPGTRLTVL.

This clone has more than one count but fewer than ten. V usage is TRBV6-1 and J usage is TRBJ2-2; D is undetermined. The germline CDR1 and CDR2 sequences are MNHNS and SASEGT. V gave up 2 bases and J gave up 7 bases, with 8 bases separating them. There are 13 residues in the CDR3. The CDR3 reads CASSENRIGELFF. The CDR3, as DNA: TGTGCCAGCAGTGAAAACCGGATCGGGGAGCTGTTTTTT.

The rearrangement joins TRBV9 to TRBJ1-6; D might be TRBD1 (5 bases). Germline lookup yields CDR1 SGDLS and CDR2 YYNGEE. The CDR3 is 16 residues long. V lost 2 bases and J lost 7, with 16 bases in between. In DNA form, the CDR3 reads TGTGCCAGCAGCGTGGCAGGGTCTTCGGGGAATTCACCCCTCCACTTT. It translates to CASSVAGSSGNSPLHF. The full variable domain, completed using reference TRBV9 and TRBJ1-6, is DSGVTQTPKHLITATGQRVTLRCSPRSGDLSVYWYQQSLDQGLQFLIQYYNGEERAKGNILERFSAQQFPDLHSELNLSSLELGDSALYFCASSVAGSSGNSPLHFGNGTRLTVT.

This clone was seen just once. V gene TRBV9 combines with J gene TRBJ1-1; weak D call: TRBD1 (5 bases). The CDR3 is made up of 14 amino acids. V lost 0 bases and J 4 bases, leaving 10 bases between the germline ends. Germline CDR1 reads SGDLS; CDR2 reads YYNGEE. The CDR3 reads CASSVAGGLTEAFF. In nucleotides, the CDR3 is TGTGCCAGCAGCGTAGCCGGGGGACTCACTGAAGCTTTCTTT.

As DNA, the CDR3 is TGTGCCAGTATGGGTTTTTGGTCCCAGGGGGGAGCCAAAAACATTCAGTACTTC. Its translation: CASMGFWSQGGAKNIQYF. The rearrangement uses TRBV19 and TRBJ2-4, with D tentatively TRBD1 (7 bases). V gave up 7 bases and J gave up 0 bases, with 22 bases separating them. The CDR3 runs to 18 residues. Germline loops: CDR1 LNHDA, CDR2 SQIVND (reference sequence).

The chain couples TRBV4-1 to TRBJ1-2; D possibly corresponds to TRBD1 (6 bases). The CDR3 loop spans 14 amino acids. Trimming took 2 bases from V and 8 from J, leaving 15 bases between them. Looked up from germline, CDR1 is MGHRA and CDR2 is YSYEKL. The CDR3 DNA reads as TGCGCCAGCAGCCAAAGGCCAGGGGAGGGCGGCTACACCTTC. Protein: CASSQRPGEGGYTF.

The CDR3 loop is CASSAGPSSYNSPLHF. CDR3 nucleotide sequence: TGTGCCAGCAGTGCGGGACCGAGCTCCTATAATTCACCCCTCCACTTT. The rearrangement joins TRBV6-1 to TRBJ1-6, with D perhaps matching TRBD1 (5 bases). Trimming removed 4 bases at V and 0 bases at J, with 10 bases between. This CDR3 is 16 amino acids long. Germline lookup yields CDR1 MNHNS and CDR2 SASEGT.

The chain employs TRBV10-3 and TRBJ2-5; 11 nucleotides align to TRBD1. The germline V gene encodes CDR1 ENHRY and CDR2 SYGVKD. This CDR3 comprises 15 residues. V lost 6 bases and J lost 5; bases outside the gene matches: 8. CDR3 residues: CAIRTGTGGDETQYF. Written as DNA, the CDR3 is TGTGCCATCAGGACCGGGACAGGGGGTGACGAGACCCAGTACTTC.

V gene TRBV18 combines with J gene TRBJ1-1; no firm D call. The CDR3 is 13 amino acids. Germline CDR1 is KGHSH and CDR2 is LQKENI. The ends were cut back, 3 bases at V and 4 bases at J, with 9 bases in the middle. CDR3 protein: CASSPLDITEAFF. The CDR3, as DNA: TGTGCCAGCTCACCTCTTGATATCACTGAAGCTTTCTTT.

In this sample, this clone turned up once. The chain has TRBV12-5 and TRBJ2-3, with 10 bases that match TRBD2. Germline loops: CDR1 LGHNT, CDR2 FRNRAP. The CDR3 has 20 residues. V shed 2 bases, J shed 2 bases, and the junction held 16 bases outside the gene matches. In DNA, the CDR3 is TGTGCTAGTGGTTTGACCTTACTTCGGGGACTAGCGTACGCCACAGATACGCAGTATTTT. Residues: CASGLTLLRGLAYATDTQYF.

The gene calls are TRBV2 and TRBJ1-2, with TRBD1 as a possible D gene (6 bases). Trimming removed 4 bases at V and 4 bases at J, with 10 bases between. The CDR3 sequence is 13 residues long. CDR1 is SNHLY and CDR2 is FYNNEI in the germline V gene. In DNA, the CDR3 is TGTGCCAGCAGTGCAGGGGTGCTCTATGGCTACACCTTC. Protein: CASSAGVLYGYTF.

V and J are TRBV30 and TRBJ1-3; tentative D call: TRBD1 (6 bases). The CDR3 length is 17 residues. V gave up 1 base and J gave up 4 bases, with 20 bases separating them. Germline lookup yields CDR1 GTSNPN and CDR2 SVGIG (reference sequence). CDR3 DNA: TGTGCCTGGAGTGCCCTATTAGCACAGGGTGGCGGAAACACCATATATTTT. Amino acids: CAWSALLAQGGGNTIYF.

The chain links TRBV27 to TRBJ2-3; D not resolved. The germline CDR1 and CDR2 sequences are MNHEY and SMNVEV (reference sequence). This CDR3 has 15 residues. Trimming left V 0 bases short and J 2 bases short, with 9 bases between. The DNA for the CDR3 is TGTGCCAGCAGTTTATCGAAGGCAGTCACAGATACGCAGTATTTT. This codes for CASSLSKAVTDTQYF.